A selection of T cell receptor beta chains follows, all from one sample in a study of a mutant IDH1 vaccine in newly diagnosed glioma. No cognate antigen is known for these TCRs. The table came from immunoSEQ multiplex PCR; TCRdb's copy has only in-frame clones and leaves some out. The table lists fewer than 65,000 clones, 81% of them singletons. Here the sequenced sample was PBMCs, taken from a glioma patient whose treatment included an IDH1 peptide vaccine. These receptors originate from a man aged 25-40 years with glioma. Each CDR3 is given without its conserved first and last residue. Fields, in order: CDR3 protein, J gene, D gene, V gene. D genes are given only for firm matches.

ASSAHSAGAAYEQY,-,TRBD2,TRBV7-9
ASSPQTGAGANVLT,TRBJ2-6,-,TRBV14
ASREATGGREKLF,TRBJ1-4,TRBD1,TRBV6-1
ATSLSRREVDQPQH,TRBJ1-5,-,TRBV15
ATSRDFQSLNTEAF,TRBJ1-1,-,TRBV15
ASSQDGRHQETQY,TRBJ2-5,-,TRBV4-1
ASSEEPRSYEQY,TRBJ2-7,-,TRBV6-5
ASSEGARTQETQY,TRBJ2-5,-,TRBV2
ASRTTGFNQPQH,TRBJ1-5,-,TRBV28
ASKAGSTDTQY,TRBJ2-3,-,TRBV7-9
ASSQPTSGGANTGELF,TRBJ2-2,TRBD2,TRBV4-2
ASSLGVRGYNEQF,TRBJ2-1,-,TRBV13
ASSQGTSGVTDTQY,TRBJ2-3,TRBD2,TRBV4-2
ASTWTASSGNTIY,TRBJ1-3,-,TRBV2
ASSVGGGGQPQH,TRBJ1-5,-,TRBV5-1
ASRDGLDYEQY,TRBJ2-7,-,TRBV5-1
ASSPYRVGSPLH,TRBJ1-6,-,TRBV9
ASSQEGTAYTEAF,TRBJ1-1,-,TRBV4-2
ASSLISGIVSYEQY,TRBJ2-7,-,TRBV7-8
SVEQGFLAKNIQY,TRBJ2-4,-,TRBV29-1
ASSLGGPGRDTQY,TRBJ2-3,-,TRBV13
ASGPGITEAF,TRBJ1-1,-,TRBV6-5
ASRPSARGYYEQY,TRBJ2-7,-,TRBV6-1
ASSHQTGDLYSPLH,TRBJ1-6,-,TRBV4-1
ASSEGQGKYSPLH,TRBJ1-6,-,TRBV6-1
ASSEAPHTPGHGYEQY,TRBJ2-7,-,TRBV6-1
ASSPGWRNTEAF,TRBJ1-1,-,TRBV18
ASHPQSKPHTEAF,TRBJ1-1,-,TRBV27
ASSHSGQGIAGANVLT,TRBJ2-6,TRBD1,TRBV4-1
ASSSQGWPGELF,TRBJ2-2,-,TRBV7-6
ASSWDGQGENIQY,TRBJ2-4,TRBD1,TRBV5-5
ASGPFFGSGWEWETQY,TRBJ2-5,-,TRBV12-5
ASRRGGSYNEQF,TRBJ2-1,-,TRBV6-1
ASSDSNQPQH,TRBJ1-5,-,TRBV2
ASSLAGTANYGYT,TRBJ1-2,-,TRBV11-2
ASRHGGYNEQF,TRBJ2-1,-,TRBV7-9
ASSGSGGTYNEQF,TRBJ2-1,TRBD2,TRBV10-1
ASRGGTGIFYEQY,TRBJ2-7,TRBD1,TRBV2
ASSQDIGVTEAF,TRBJ1-1,-,TRBV4-1
ASSLGVEEKLF,TRBJ1-4,-,TRBV5-4
ASSYGLDGYNSPLH,TRBJ1-6,-,TRBV6-5
ASRGRQGANTEAF,TRBJ1-1,TRBD1,TRBV2
ASSQPGLASTDTQY,TRBJ2-3,TRBD2,TRBV4-1
ASSQERQQVVTEAF,TRBJ1-1,-,TRBV4-1
AGQSKPNEKLF,TRBJ1-4,-,TRBV4-1
ASSVAVSLRTGELF,TRBJ2-2,-,TRBV9
ASRNLLGYT,TRBJ1-2,-,TRBV6-6
ASSSRPPETNNEKLF,TRBJ1-4,-,TRBV7-6
ASSTLQGRSYEQY,TRBJ2-7,-,TRBV19
ATSRDLDRARYSNQPQH,TRBJ1-5,TRBD1,TRBV15
ASSDPGCSYNEQF,TRBJ2-1,-,TRBV23-1
ASSLRSSYNSPLH,TRBJ1-6,-,TRBV5-1